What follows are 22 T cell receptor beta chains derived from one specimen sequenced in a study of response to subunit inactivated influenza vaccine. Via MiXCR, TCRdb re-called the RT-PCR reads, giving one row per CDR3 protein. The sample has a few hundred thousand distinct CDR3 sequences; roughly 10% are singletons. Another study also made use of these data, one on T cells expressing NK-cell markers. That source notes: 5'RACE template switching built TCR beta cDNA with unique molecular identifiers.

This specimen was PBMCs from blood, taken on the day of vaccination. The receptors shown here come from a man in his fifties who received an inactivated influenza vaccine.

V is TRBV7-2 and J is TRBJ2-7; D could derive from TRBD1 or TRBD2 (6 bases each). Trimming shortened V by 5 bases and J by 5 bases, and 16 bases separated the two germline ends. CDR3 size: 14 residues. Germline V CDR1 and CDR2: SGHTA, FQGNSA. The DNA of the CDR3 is TGTGCCAGCAGCGCTCAGGGGACTCGGAACGAGCAGTACTTC. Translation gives CASSAQGTRNEQYF. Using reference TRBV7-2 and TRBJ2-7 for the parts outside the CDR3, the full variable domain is GAGVSQSPSNKVTEKGKDVELRCDPISGHTALYWYRQSLGQGLEFLIYFQGNSAPDKSGLPSDRFSAERTGGSVSTLTIQRTQQEDSAVYLCASSAQGTRNEQYFGPGTRLTVT.

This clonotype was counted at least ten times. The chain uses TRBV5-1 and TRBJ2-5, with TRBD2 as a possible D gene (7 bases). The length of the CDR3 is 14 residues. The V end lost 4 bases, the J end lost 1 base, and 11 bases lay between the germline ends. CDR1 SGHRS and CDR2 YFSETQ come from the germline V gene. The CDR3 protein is CASSRGAGQETQYF. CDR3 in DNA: TGCGCCAGCAGCCGGGGGGCAGGCCAAGAGACCCAGTACTTC. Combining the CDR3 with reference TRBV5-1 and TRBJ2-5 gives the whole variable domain KAGVTQTPRYLIKTRGQQVTLSCSPISGHRSVSWYQQTPGQGLQFLFEYFSETQRNKGNFPGRFSGRQFSNSRSEMNVSTLELGDSALYLCASSRGAGQETQYFGPGTRLLVL.

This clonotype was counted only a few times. CDR3 loop: CASSGRQSPYEQYF. The DNA for the CDR3 is TGTGCCAGCAGCGGACGACAGAGTCCCTACGAGCAGTACTTC. This sequence joins TRBV7-9 and TRBJ2-7; the D gene is possibly TRBD1 (5 bases). Germline CDR1 and CDR2: SEHNR and FQNEAQ (reference sequence). V dropped 5 bases and J dropped 2 bases, with 13 bases sitting between them. The CDR3 totals 14 residues. The whole variable domain, filled in from reference TRBV7-9 and TRBJ2-7, reads DTGVSQNPRHKITKRGQNVTFRCDPISEHNRLYWYRQTLGQGPEFLTYFQNEAQLEKSRLLSDRFSAERPKGSFSTLEIQRTEQGDSAMYLCASSGRQSPYEQYFGPGTRLTVT.

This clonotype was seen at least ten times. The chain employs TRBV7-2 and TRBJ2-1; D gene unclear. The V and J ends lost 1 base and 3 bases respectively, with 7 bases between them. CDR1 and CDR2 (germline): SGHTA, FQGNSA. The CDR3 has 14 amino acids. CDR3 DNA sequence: TGTGCCAGCAGCTTAGGTGGGAACTACAATGAGCAGTTCTTC. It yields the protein CASSLGGNYNEQFF.

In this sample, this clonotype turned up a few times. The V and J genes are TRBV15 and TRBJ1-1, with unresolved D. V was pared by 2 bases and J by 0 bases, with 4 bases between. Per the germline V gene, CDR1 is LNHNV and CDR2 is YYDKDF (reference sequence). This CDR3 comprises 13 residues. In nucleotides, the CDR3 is TGTGCCACCAGCAGACTGATGAACACTGAAGCTTTCTTT. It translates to CATSRLMNTEAFF.

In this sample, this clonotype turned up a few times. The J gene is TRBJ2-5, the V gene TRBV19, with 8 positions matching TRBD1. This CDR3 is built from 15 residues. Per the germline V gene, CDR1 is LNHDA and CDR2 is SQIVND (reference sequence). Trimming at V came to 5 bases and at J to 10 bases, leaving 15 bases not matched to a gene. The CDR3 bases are TGTGCCAGTAGTCCCCACAGGGGGAACTTATATTACCAGTACTTC. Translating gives CASSPHRGNLYYQYF.

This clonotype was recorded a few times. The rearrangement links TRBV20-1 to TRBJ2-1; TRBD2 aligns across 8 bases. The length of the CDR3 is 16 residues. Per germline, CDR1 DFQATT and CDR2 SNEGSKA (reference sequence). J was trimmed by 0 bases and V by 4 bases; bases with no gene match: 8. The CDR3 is CSANRAGGSSYNEQFF. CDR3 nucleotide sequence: TGCAGTGCTAACAGGGCGGGAGGAAGCTCCTACAATGAGCAGTTCTTC.

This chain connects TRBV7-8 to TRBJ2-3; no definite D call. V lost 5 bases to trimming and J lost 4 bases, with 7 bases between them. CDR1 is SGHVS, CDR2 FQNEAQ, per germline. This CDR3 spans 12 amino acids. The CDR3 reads CASSRPSDTQYF. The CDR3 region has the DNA TGTGCCAGCAGCCGCCCGTCAGATACGCAGTATTTT.

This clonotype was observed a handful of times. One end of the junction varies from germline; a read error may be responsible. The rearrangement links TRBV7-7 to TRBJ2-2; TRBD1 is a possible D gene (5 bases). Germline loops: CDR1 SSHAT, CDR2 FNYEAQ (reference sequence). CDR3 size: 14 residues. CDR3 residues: CASSPTPGSGELFF. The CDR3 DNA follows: TGTGCTAGCAGCCCGACGCCAGGGTCTGGGGAGCTGTTTTTT.

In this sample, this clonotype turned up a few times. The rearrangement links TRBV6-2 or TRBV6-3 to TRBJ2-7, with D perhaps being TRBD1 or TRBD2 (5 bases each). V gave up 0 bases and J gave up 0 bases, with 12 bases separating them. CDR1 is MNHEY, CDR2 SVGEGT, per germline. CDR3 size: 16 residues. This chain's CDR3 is CASSYSGWGISYEQYF. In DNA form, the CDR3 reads TGTGCCAGCAGTTACTCGGGTTGGGGGATCTCCTACGAGCAGTACTTC.

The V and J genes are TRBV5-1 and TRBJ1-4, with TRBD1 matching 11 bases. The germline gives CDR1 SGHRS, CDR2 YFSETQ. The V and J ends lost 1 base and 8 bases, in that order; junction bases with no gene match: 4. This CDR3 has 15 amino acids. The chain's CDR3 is CASSLTGTGGEKLFF. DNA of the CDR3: TGCGCCAGCAGCTTGACCGGGACAGGGGGGGAAAAACTGTTTTTT.

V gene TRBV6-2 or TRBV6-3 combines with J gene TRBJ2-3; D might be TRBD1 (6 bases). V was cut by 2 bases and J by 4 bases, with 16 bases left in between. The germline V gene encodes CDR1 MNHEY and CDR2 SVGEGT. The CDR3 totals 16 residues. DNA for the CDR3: TGTGCCAGCAGTTACGAGCAGGGGATGTTGGCAGATACGCAGTATTTT. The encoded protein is CASSYEQGMLADTQYF.

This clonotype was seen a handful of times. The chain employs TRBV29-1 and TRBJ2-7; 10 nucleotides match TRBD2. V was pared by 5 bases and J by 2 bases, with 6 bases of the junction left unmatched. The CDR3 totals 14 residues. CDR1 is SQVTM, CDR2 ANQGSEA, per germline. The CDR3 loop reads CSVKSGRAPYEQYF. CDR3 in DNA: TGCAGCGTTAAGAGCGGGAGGGCTCCCTACGAGCAGTACTTC.

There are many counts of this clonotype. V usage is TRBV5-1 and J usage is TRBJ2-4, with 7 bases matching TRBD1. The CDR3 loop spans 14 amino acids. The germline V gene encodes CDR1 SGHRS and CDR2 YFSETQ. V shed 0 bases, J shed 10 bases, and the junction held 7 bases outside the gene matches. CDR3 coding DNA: TGCGCCAGCAGCTTGGGACAGGGCGATTGGATTCAGTACTTC. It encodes CASSLGQGDWIQYF. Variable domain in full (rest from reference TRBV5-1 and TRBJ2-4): KAGVTQTPRYLIKTRGQQVTLSCSPISGHRSVSWYQQTPGQGLQFLFEYFSETQRNKGNFPGRFSGRQFSNSRSEMNVSTLELGDSALYLCASSLGQGDWIQYFGAGTRLSVL.

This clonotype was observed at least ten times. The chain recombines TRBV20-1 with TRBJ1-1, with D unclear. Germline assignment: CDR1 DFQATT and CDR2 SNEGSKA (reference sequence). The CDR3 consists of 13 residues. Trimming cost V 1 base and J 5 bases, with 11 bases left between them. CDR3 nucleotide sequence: TGCAGTGCTAGAGGCGAGGGAAGGACTGAAGCTTTCTTT. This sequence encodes CSARGEGRTEAFF.

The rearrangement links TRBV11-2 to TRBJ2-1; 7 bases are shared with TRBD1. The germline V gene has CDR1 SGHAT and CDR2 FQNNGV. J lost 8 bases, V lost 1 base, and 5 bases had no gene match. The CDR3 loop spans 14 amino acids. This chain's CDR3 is CASSLGDSRHEQFF. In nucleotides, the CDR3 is TGTGCCAGCAGCTTAGGGGACAGTCGTCATGAGCAGTTCTTC.

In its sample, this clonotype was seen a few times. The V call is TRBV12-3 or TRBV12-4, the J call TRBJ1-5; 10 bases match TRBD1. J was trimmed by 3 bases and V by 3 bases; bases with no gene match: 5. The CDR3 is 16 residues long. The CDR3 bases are TGTGCCAGCAGTTTCCGGGACAGGGGCGACAATCAGCCCCAGCATTTT. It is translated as CASSFRDRGDNQPQHF.

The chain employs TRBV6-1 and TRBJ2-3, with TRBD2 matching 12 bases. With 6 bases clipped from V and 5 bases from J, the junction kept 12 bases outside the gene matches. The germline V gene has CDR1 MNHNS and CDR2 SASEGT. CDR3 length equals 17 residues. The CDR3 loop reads CASRPPTSGGRVDTQYF. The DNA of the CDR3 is TGTGCCAGCAGACCCCCTACTAGCGGGGGGCGGGTAGATACGCAGTATTTT.

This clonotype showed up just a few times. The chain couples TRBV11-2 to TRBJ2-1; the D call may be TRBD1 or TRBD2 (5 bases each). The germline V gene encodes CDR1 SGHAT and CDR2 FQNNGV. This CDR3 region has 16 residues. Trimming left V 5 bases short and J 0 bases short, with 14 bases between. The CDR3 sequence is CASSRQAGSSYNEQFF. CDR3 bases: TGTGCCAGCAGCCGGCAGGCAGGGAGCTCCTACAATGAGCAGTTCTTC.

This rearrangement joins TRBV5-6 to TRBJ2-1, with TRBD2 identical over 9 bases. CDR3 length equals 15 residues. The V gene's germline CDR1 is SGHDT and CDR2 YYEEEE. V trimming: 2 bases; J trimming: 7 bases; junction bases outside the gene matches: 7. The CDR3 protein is CASSFSSGSWNEQFF. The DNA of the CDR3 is TGTGCCAGCAGCTTTAGTAGCGGGAGCTGGAATGAGCAGTTCTTC. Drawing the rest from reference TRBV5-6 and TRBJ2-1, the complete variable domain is DAGVTQSPTHLIKTRGQQVTLRCSPKSGHDTVSWYQQALGQGPQFIFQYYEEEERQRGNFPDRFSGHQFPNYSSELNVNALLLGDSALYLCASSFSSGSWNEQFFGPGTRLTVL.

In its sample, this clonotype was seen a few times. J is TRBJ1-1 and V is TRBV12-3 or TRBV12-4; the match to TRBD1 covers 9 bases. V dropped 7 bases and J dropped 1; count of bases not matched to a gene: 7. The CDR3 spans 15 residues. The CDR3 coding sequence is TGTGCCAGCACCTTAGGGACAGGGACGAACACTGAAGCTTTCTTT. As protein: CASTLGTGTNTEAFF.

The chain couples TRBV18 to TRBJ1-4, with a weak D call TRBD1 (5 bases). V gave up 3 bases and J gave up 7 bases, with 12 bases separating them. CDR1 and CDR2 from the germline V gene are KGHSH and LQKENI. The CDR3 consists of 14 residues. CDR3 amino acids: CASSPAGRSEKLFF. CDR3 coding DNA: TGTGCCAGCTCACCGGCAGGGAGGAGTGAAAAACTGTTTTTT.